These 24 T cell receptor beta chains came from one sample sequenced in a study of cytomegalovirus exposure and HLA in healthy donors. This PCR relied on a set of 60 Vbeta primers and 13 Jbeta primers. Clones were sequenced by immunoSEQ multiplex PCR, and TCRdb holds only the in-frame ones, with some missing. The sample yields roughly 110,000 clones, more than 65% seen once. Sequencing was performed on PBMCs. Receptors originate from a woman in her forties or fifties in good health and CMV-seropositive.

The chain joins TRBV27 to TRBJ2-3; tentatively, D is TRBD2 (6 bases). CDR1 is MNHEY, CDR2 SMNVEV, per germline (reference sequence). V was pared by 5 bases and J by 2 bases, with 26 bases between. The CDR3 is made up of 19 amino acids. CDR3 in amino acids: CASSPLRWDSSTPTDTQYF. DNA for the CDR3: TGTGCCAGCAGTCCCCTTCGGTGGGACTCCAGTACACCCACAGATACGCAGTATTTT.

The chain carries TRBV9 and TRBJ2-3; a possible D gene is TRBD1 (5 bases). In germline, CDR1 is SGDLS, CDR2 YYNGEE. CDR3 length: 13 amino acids. V was clipped by 2 bases and J by 3 bases, with 7 bases between them. The CDR3 region is CASSVQGTDTQYF. As DNA, the CDR3 is TGTGCCAGCAGCGTTCAGGGAACAGATACGCAGTATTTT.

The chain combines TRBV10-3 with TRBJ2-7, with D perhaps matching TRBD1 (6 bases). Trimming took off 0 bases at V and 4 bases at J, with 13 bases between the two ends. There are 15 residues in the CDR3. Germline CDR1 reads ENHRY; CDR2 reads SYGVKD. The CDR3 DNA reads as TGTGCCATCAGTGAGTCGCCAGGGGAGAGATACGAGCAGTACTTC. This translates into CAISESPGERYEQYF.

The chain links TRBV18 to TRBJ2-7; TRBD2 matches at 10 bases. The germline V gene encodes CDR1 KGHSH and CDR2 LQKENI. The length of the CDR3 is 17 residues. The trim removed 1 base at V and 5 bases at J, leaving 11 bases unmatched. Here the CDR3 DNA reads TGTGCCAGCTCACCACTACGGTCTAGCGGGGGCCCGGACGAGCAGTACTTC. Translated, it gives CASSPLRSSGGPDEQYF.

This sequence joins TRBV2 and TRBJ2-7; TRBD1 agrees at 7 bases. Germline lookup yields CDR1 SNHLY and CDR2 FYNNEI. The CDR3 length is 14 residues. Germline trimming cut 1 base from V and 4 bases from J; bases unmatched to any gene: 4. CDR3 amino acids: CASSEGPTGYEQYF. The CDR3 DNA is TGTGCCAGCAGTGAAGGCCCGACAGGGTACGAGCAGTACTTC.

This clone was counted a few times. The genes are TRBV19 and TRBJ1-1; the D gene is possibly TRBD1 (5 bases). V was trimmed by 3 bases and J by 3 bases, leaving 14 bases between them. Germline V gene lookup returns CDR1 LNHDA and CDR2 SQIVND (reference sequence). The CDR3 runs 15 residues. The CDR3 reads CASSISHRSHTEAFF. The CDR3 region has the DNA TGTGCCAGTAGTATTTCTCACAGGTCACACACTGAAGCTTTCTTT.

V usage is TRBV28 and J usage is TRBJ2-2, with 9 bases that match TRBD1. Germline-derived CDR1 and CDR2 are MDHEN and SYDVKM. The CDR3 totals 19 residues. V trimming: 7 bases; J trimming: 0 bases; junction bases outside the gene matches: 15. This CDR3 reads CASTAFLVGTGSNTGELFF. The CDR3 DNA follows: TGTGCCAGCACCGCTTTTCTTGTAGGGACAGGGTCGAACACCGGGGAGCTGTTTTTT.

J is TRBJ2-3 and V is TRBV6-6; possibly TRBD2 for D (6 bases). CDR1 and CDR2 from the germline V gene are MNHNY and SVGAGI (reference sequence). The germline V and J ends were trimmed by 3 bases and 0 bases, with 10 bases remaining between them. The CDR3 extends over 15 amino acids. This CDR3 reads CASSYSGTSTDTQYF. The CDR3 region has the DNA TGTGCCAGCAGTTATTCCGGGACTAGCACAGATACGCAGTATTTT.

In the case of this clone: At one boundary the junction diverges from the germline segment, which might be a read error. The rearrangement links TRBV6-5 to TRBJ2-1; D uncertain. Germline V gene lookup returns CDR1 MNHEY and CDR2 SVGAGI. The CDR3 has 12 residues. CDR3 sequence: CASPDSSNEQFF. The CDR3 DNA is TGTGCCAGTCCTGACTCCTCCAATGAGCAGTTCTTC.

The table lists this clone with a few counts. V is TRBV5-3 and J is TRBJ1-5; D uncertain. TRBV5-3 falls under the ORF class, with uncertain function. Trimming shortened V by 9 bases and J by 7 bases, and 20 bases separated the two germline ends. The CDR3 has 14 amino acids. CDR3 amino acids: CAIRGRFLVQPQHF. In DNA form, the CDR3 reads TGTGCCATCCGGGGAAGGTTTTTAGTACAGCCCCAGCATTTT.

The chain uses TRBV6-5 and TRBJ1-4; possible D gene TRBD1, 5 bases. CDR3 length: 14 residues. The V and J ends lost 6 bases and 8 bases respectively, with 16 bases between them. The germline V gene has CDR1 MNHEY and CDR2 SVGAGI. The CDR3 sequence is CASRAWGGFEKLFF. CDR3 nucleotides: TGTGCCAGCAGGGCTTGGGGGGGATTCGAAAAACTGTTTTTT.

The chain links TRBV7-6 to TRBJ1-2; D perhaps matches TRBD1 (6 bases). V was shortened by 3 bases and J by 3 bases, with 8 bases between the two germline ends. The germline gives CDR1 SGHVS, CDR2 FNYEAQ. This CDR3 is built from 13 residues. Here the CDR3 reads CASSFPGDYGYTF. CDR3 nucleotide sequence: TGTGCCAGCAGCTTTCCAGGGGACTATGGCTACACCTTC.

This clone was recorded only once. The gene calls are TRBV6-6 and TRBJ1-6; D is uncertain. Between the trimmed V and J ends, which lost 6 bases and 7 bases, there was a span of 7 bases. Germline loops: CDR1 MNHNY, CDR2 SVGAGI (reference sequence). The CDR3 is made up of 12 amino acids. CDR3 region: CASRRLNSPLHF. The DNA for the CDR3 is TGTGCCAGCAGGAGGTTGAATTCACCCCTCCACTTT.

The chain carries TRBV4-2 and TRBJ2-1; TRBD2 agrees at 9 bases. J gave up 8 bases and V 0 bases, and 8 bases lay outside the gene matches. The CDR3 runs to 16 residues. Germline assignment: CDR1 LGHNA and CDR2 YNFKEQ. The CDR3 sequence is CASSQDRGGGAHEQFF. As DNA, the CDR3 is TGTGCCAGCAGCCAAGATAGGGGCGGGGGGGCCCATGAGCAGTTCTTC.

The rearrangement links TRBV7-2 to TRBJ2-7; D is perhaps TRBD1 (7 bases). Trimming stripped 5 bases from V and 1 base from J, with 18 bases between. Germline V gene sequence: CDR1 SGHTA, CDR2 FQGNSA. The CDR3 loop spans 16 amino acids. CDR3 sequence: CASSTVGRGASYEQYF. The CDR3 DNA reads TGTGCCAGCAGCACTGTAGGCAGGGGGGCGTCCTACGAGCAGTACTTC.

The chain uses TRBV14 and TRBJ1-2, with 11 positions matching TRBD1. Germline V gene data show CDR1 as SGHDN and CDR2 as FVKESK. There are 18 residues in the CDR3. The ends lost 5 bases at V and 2 bases at J; junction bases unmatched: 13. The CDR3 region has the DNA TGTGCCAGCAGCGACGGACAGGGGGCCAGTTGGGAGAACTATGGCTACACCTTC. Protein sequence: CASSDGQGASWENYGYTF.

The rearrangement joins TRBV2 to TRBJ1-6; TRBD1 matches 11 bases. Germline V CDR1 and CDR2: SNHLY, FYNNEI. J gave up 7 bases and V 5 bases, and 4 bases lay outside the gene matches. CDR3 length: 15 residues. The CDR3 loop reads CASSFGQGANSPLHF. The CDR3 bases are TGTGCCAGCAGTTTCGGACAGGGGGCGAATTCACCCCTCCACTTT.

This rearrangement joins TRBV10-3 to TRBJ2-7, with a weak D call TRBD1 (5 bases). Per germline, CDR1 ENHRY and CDR2 SYGVKD. The ends were cut back, 5 bases at V and 0 bases at J, with 8 bases in the middle. This CDR3 is built from 13 residues. The CDR3 DNA is TGTGCCATCAGTCCCGACAGCTCCTACGAGCAGTACTTC. It is translated as CAISPDSSYEQYF.

The chain uses TRBV15 and TRBJ2-7; the D gene is possibly TRBD1 (6 bases). Trimming shortened V by 0 bases and J by 2 bases, and 11 bases separated the two germline ends. Germline V lookup: CDR1 LNHNV, CDR2 YYDKDF (reference sequence). This CDR3 contains 15 residues. Here the CDR3 reads CATSRDQGGPYEQYF. The DNA of the CDR3 is TGTGCCACCAGCAGAGATCAAGGGGGACCCTACGAGCAGTACTTC.

J is TRBJ1-1 and V is TRBV20-1; D uncertain. Looked up from germline, CDR1 is DFQATT and CDR2 is SNEGSKA (reference sequence). The CDR3 has 11 residues. In nucleotides, the CDR3 is TGCAGCCCCTTCCGGGGCACTGAAGCTTTCTTT. Its translation is CSPFRGTEAFF.

This chain joins TRBV5-1 and TRBJ2-1; possible D gene TRBD2, 6 bases. Germline lookup yields CDR1 SGHRS and CDR2 YFSETQ. The CDR3 loop spans 13 amino acids. The germline V and J ends were trimmed by 3 bases and 8 bases, with 12 bases remaining between them. CDR3 in amino acids: CASSSQTRDEQFF. The CDR3 DNA follows: TGCGCCAGCAGCTCCCAGACTAGGGATGAGCAGTTCTTC.

The CDR3 nucleotides are TGTGCCAGCAGCTTAGGTGGAGCCACGAACACTGAAGCTTTCTTT. Its translation: CASSLGGATNTEAFF. The chain carries TRBV7-2 and TRBJ1-1; D is unresolved. CDR1 is SGHTA and CDR2 is FQGNSA in the germline V gene. Trimming shortened V by 1 base and J by 1 base, and 10 bases separated the two germline ends. The length of the CDR3 is 15 residues.

This clone has more than one count but fewer than ten. The chain joins TRBV4-2 to TRBJ1-5; D is possibly TRBD1 (5 bases). Per the germline V gene, CDR1 is LGHNA and CDR2 is YNFKEQ. V gave up 2 bases and J gave up 5 bases, with 13 bases separating them. The CDR3 spans 15 residues. This CDR3 reads CASSQWGVGDQPQHF. CDR3 coding DNA: TGTGCCAGCAGCCAATGGGGGGTAGGGGATCAGCCCCAGCATTTT.

This clone was detected only once. The chain employs TRBV30 and TRBJ2-1; maybe TRBD1 (6 bases). Germline lookup yields CDR1 GTSNPN and CDR2 SVGIG (reference sequence). This CDR3 contains 13 residues. V gave up 5 bases and J gave up 2 bases, with 10 bases separating them. The CDR3 DNA is TGTGCCTGGGGTACAGGGCCCTACAATGAGCAGTTCTTC. It encodes CAWGTGPYNEQFF.